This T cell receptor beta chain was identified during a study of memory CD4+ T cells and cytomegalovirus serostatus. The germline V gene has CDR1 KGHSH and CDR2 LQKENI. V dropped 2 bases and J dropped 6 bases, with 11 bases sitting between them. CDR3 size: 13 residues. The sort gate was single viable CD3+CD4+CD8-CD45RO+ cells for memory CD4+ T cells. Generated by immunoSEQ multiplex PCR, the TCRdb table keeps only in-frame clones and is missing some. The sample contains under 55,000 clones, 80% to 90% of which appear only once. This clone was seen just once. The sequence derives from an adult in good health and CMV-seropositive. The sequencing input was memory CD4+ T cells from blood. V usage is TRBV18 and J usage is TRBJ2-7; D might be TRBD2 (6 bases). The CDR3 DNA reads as TGTGCCAGCTCACCAAACCGGGACTCCGAGCAGTACTTC. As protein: CASSPNRDSEQYF.